This T cell receptor (beta chain) was found in a study of OX40 agonist ivuxolimab in advanced cancers. Produced via immunoSEQ multiplex PCR; TCRdb's table is partial and in-frame only. Here the sample spans 65,000 to 100,000 clones, about 91% being singletons. CDR1 and CDR2 from the germline V gene are SNHLY and FYNNEI. The CDR3 is made up of 14 amino acids. The V and J ends lost 5 bases and 1 base respectively, with 8 bases between them. The source of this sequence is an adult with an advanced solid tumor such as melanoma, head and neck, liver or kidney cancer. The chain combines TRBV2 with TRBJ2-2; D remains ambiguous. Sequencing was performed on CD4+ or CD8+ T cells sorted from blood, taken in a trial of the OX40 agonist ivuxolimab. The CDR3 sequence is CASSLSGNTGELFF. The CDR3 bases are TGTGCCAGCAGTCTTAGTGGGAACACCGGGGAGCTGTTTTTT. Using reference TRBV2 and TRBJ2-2 for the parts outside the CDR3, the full variable domain is EPEVTQTPSHQVTQMGQEVILRCVPISNHLYFYWYRQILGQKVEFLVSFYNNEISEKSEIFDDQFSVERPDGSNFTLKIRSTKLEDSAMYFCASSLSGNTGELFFGEGSRLTVL.